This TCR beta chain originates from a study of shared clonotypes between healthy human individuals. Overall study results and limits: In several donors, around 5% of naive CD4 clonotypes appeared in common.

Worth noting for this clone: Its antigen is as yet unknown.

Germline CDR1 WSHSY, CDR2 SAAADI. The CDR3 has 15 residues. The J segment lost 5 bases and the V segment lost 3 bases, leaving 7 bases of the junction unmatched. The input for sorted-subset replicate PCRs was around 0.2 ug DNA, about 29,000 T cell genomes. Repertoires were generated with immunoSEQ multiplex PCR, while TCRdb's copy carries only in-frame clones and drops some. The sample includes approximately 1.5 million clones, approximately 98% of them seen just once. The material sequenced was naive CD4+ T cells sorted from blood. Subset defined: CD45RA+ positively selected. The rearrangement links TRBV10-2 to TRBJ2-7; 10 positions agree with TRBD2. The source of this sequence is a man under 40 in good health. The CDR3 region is CASSDGPSGRNEQYF. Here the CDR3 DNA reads TGCGCCAGCAGTGATGGGCCTAGCGGGAGAAACGAGCAGTACTTC.